Here is one TCR beta chain with its context. This record comes from a study of blood T cell repertoires in COVID-19. This CDR3 contains 13 residues. With 11 bases removed from V and 1 base from J, the gap between germline ends came to 14 bases. The germline V gene encodes CDR1 MNHEY and CDR2 SVGAGI. Original processing methods: Amplification with reference gene primers provided the estimates of nucleated cell counts. Libraries were prepared by immunoSEQ multiplex PCR; TCRdb keeps only in-frame clonotypes and omits some of them. The DNA gave D and trimming, while V, J and clone size come from that table. In the table there are about 190,000 clones, less than 90% of which are singletons.

The TCR sequence derives from a man aged 30-40 years with acute or convalescent COVID-19. Sequencing used peripheral blood. The chain links TRBV6-5 to TRBJ1-1; D possibly corresponds to TRBD1 (5 bases). CDR3 amino acids: CAGQGSENTEAFF. The CDR3, as DNA: TGTGCCGGGCAGGGTTCCGAGAACACTGAAGCTTTCTTT.